The T cell receptor (beta chain) described here comes from a study of T cell repertoires in cytomegalovirus infection (dated by TCRdb to the late 2010s). In the study overall: Donor HLA type was relevant to the analysis, as public TCR beta signatures indicated carriage of CMV infection together with the matching HLA type. The paper as a whole reports these results and caveats: The ex vivo response was dominated by HLA-C-restricted CMV-specific TCR beta clonotypes, which also provided the single most frequent clonotype in two of eight donors. Cumulative frequency of public TCR beta family members discriminated carriers of CMV infection plus the relevant HLA type in this cohort and an independent approximately 370-donor cohort.

A remark on this clonotype: This receptor's antigen is unknown. No quality values exist for individual bases; no much larger clone is one base distant.

The germline V gene (reference sequence) sets CDR1 to DFQATT and CDR2 to SNEGSKA. V is shortened by 2 bases, J by 3 bases, and the region joining them spans 8 bases. Its CDR3 holds 13 amino acids, cysteine through phenylalanine. The sequence is cut down to CDR3 DNA, 39 bases in frame from base 1. The listed sequencing device is Illumina HiSeq 1500. TCRdb reanalyzed the raw reads on its own, using fastp at Q25 for trimming and MiXCR for clone calling, and kept in-frame beta chains. Duplicate CDR3 protein sequences are folded into a single record with the most common DNA and genes. The sample table holds 630,000 or so distinct CDR3 sequences, of which around 24% were seen once. The ten biggest clones cover 8% of the sample.

The sequenced material came from CD8+ T cells from PBMCs. This receptor was taken from a human donor in good health (CMV status not recorded). Some clones in this sample may be carry-over from other donors' samples. This sequence uses TRBV20-1 and TRBJ2-1, with the D gene not confidently named. At the DNA level, the sequence is TGCAGTGCTAGATTAAACAACTACAATGAGCAGTTCTTC. This gives the protein CSARLNNYNEQFF.